The T cell receptor beta chain described here comes from a study of shared clonotypes between healthy human individuals. Naive CD8 cells were CD45RO-negative, positively selected for CCR7, excluding terminally differentiated effector memory CD45RA+ cells. The V gene's germline CDR1 is MNHEY and CDR2 SMNVEV (reference sequence). CDR3 length: 13 amino acids. Trimming pared 9 bases from V and 4 bases from J, leaving 12 bases between. Method: immunoSEQ multiplex PCR; TCRdb's copy keeps in-frame clones and lacks some. Of 700,000 to 950,000 clones in the sample, 96% are singletons; the top ten hold around 0.25%.

The receptor was derived from a young man in good health. Sample: naive CD8+ T cells sorted from blood. The chain employs TRBV27 and TRBJ2-2; weak D call: TRBD1 (7 bases). The CDR3 reads CASRGTATGELFF. As DNA, the CDR3 is TGTGCCAGTCGGGGGACAGCCACCGGGGAGCTGTTTTTT.